This TCR beta chain originates from a study of T cell responses to AZD1222 COVID-19 vaccine. Study findings and constraints: Of the AZD1222 recipients, only 5 or 6 were seropositive at baseline. Spike regions recognized by vaccine-associated CD4 TCRs spanned the protein, led by 160-218 and 743-854.

Measured with immunoSEQ multiplex PCR; TCRdb has only the in-frame clones, and not every one. Among 250,000 to 300,000 clones, approximately 94% were seen once, and the ten largest hold around 0.57%. About this clone itself: Antigen: not known.

V was trimmed by 6 bases and J by 3 bases, leaving 17 bases between them. The CDR3 has 15 residues. Germline CDR1 and CDR2: LGHDT and YNNKEL (reference sequence). The chain joins TRBV3-1 (or the pseudogene TRBV3-2) to TRBJ1-1, with D possibly being TRBD1 (6 bases). This specimen consisted of peripheral blood, obtained 28 days after the second AZD1222 dose. The TCR originated in an adult who received the AZD1222 COVID-19 vaccine. The CDR3 DNA reads as TGTGCCAGCAGTCCCGGACGAGGGGGTCACACTGAAGCTTTCTTT. It encodes CASSPGRGGHTEAFF.